This is a list of T cell receptor beta chains from one sample in a study of T cell responses to AZD1222 COVID-19 vaccine. Clones were read by immunoSEQ multiplex PCR, and TCRdb kept only the in-frame ones, dropping some. This table holds approximately 110,000 clones, roughly 90% found once. Source: peripheral blood, taken on day 0 of AZD1222 vaccination. The receptors were gathered from an adult in good health. CDR3s include the opening cysteine and the closing phenylalanine or tryptophan. A D gene is named only where the DNA matches it firmly. Clone sizes are given selectively: once, few, many, or a class where the clone is expanded.

d_gene	v_gene	abundance	j_gene	CDR3aa	CDR3nt
.	TRBV6-2/TRBV6-3	.	TRBJ2-1	CASSSPGAGVGNEQFF	TGTGCCAGCAGTTCCCCCGGGGCAGGGGTAGGCAATGAGCAGTTCTTC
.	TRBV4-2	.	TRBJ2-7	CASSQDGVREQYF	TGTGCCAGCAGCCAAGACGGCGTACGCGAGCAGTACTTC
.	TRBV27	.	TRBJ1-2	CASSLDRPPYGYTF	TGTGCCAGCAGTTTAGACAGGCCACCCTATGGCTACACCTTC
.	TRBV18	once	TRBJ1-1	CASSPPVRFTEAFF	TGTGCCAGCTCACCACCGGTAAGGTTCACTGAAGCTTTCTTT
.	TRBV12-3/TRBV12-4	.	TRBJ1-1	CASSLARNGEAFF	TGTGCCAGCAGTTTAGCGCGCAACGGTGAAGCTTTCTTT
.	TRBV20-1	.	TRBJ1-2	CSAYTYGYTF	TGCAGTGCTTACACCTATGGCTACACCTTC
.	TRBV14	.	TRBJ2-2	CASRSTGYGELFF	TGTGCCAGCAGGTCAACAGGGTACGGGGAGCTGTTTTTT
.	TRBV19	.	TRBJ1-3	CASNPRTPGNTIYF	TGTGCCAGTAACCCACGGACACCTGGAAACACCATATATTTT
TRBD2	TRBV10-1	once	TRBJ2-7	CASSDGSGRATYEQYF	TGCGCCAGCAGTGACGGGAGCGGGAGGGCCACCTACGAGCAGTACTTC
.	TRBV28	.	TRBJ1-1	CASSLGGDVEAFF	TGTGCCAGCAGTTTAGGAGGGGACGTTGAAGCTTTCTTT
.	TRBV1	.	TRBJ1-5	CTSSQPPGKDRVIQPQHF	TGCACCAGCAGCCAACCCCCCGGGAAAGACAGGGTTATTCAGCCCCAGCATTTT
TRBD2	TRBV29-1	.	TRBJ2-1	CSVEDRGGSHHNEQFF	TGCAGCGTTGAAGATCGGGGCGGGAGCCACCACAATGAGCAGTTCTTC
.	TRBV5-1	.	TRBJ1-5	CASSRDGGQGQPQHF	TGCGCCAGCAGCAGAGACGGAGGACAAGGTCAGCCCCAGCATTTT
.	TRBV15	once	TRBJ1-3	CATSRDKQDGTIYF	TGTGCCACCAGCAGAGATAAGCAGGACGGCACCATATATTTT
.	TRBV3-1/TRBV3-2	.	TRBJ2-7	CASSQSRYEQYF	TGTGCCAGCAGCCAATCGAGATACGAGCAGTACTTC
.	TRBV9	once	TRBJ1-4	CASSTTLQGEKLFF	TGTGCCAGCAGCACGACCCTTCAGGGTGAAAAACTGTTTTTT
.	TRBV5-1	.	TRBJ2-5	CASSLGPGAQRQETQYF	TGCGCCAGCAGCTTGGGGCCGGGGGCGCAGAGACAAGAGACCCAGTACTTC
.	TRBV3-1/TRBV3-2	.	TRBJ1-4	CASSTVEKLFF	TGTGCCAGCAGTACGGTGGAAAAACTGTTTTTT
.	TRBV6-1	.	TRBJ1-2	CASSEGRHINYGYTF	TGTGCCAGCAGTGAAGGCCGACACATTAACTATGGCTACACCTTC
.	TRBV28	once	TRBJ1-1	CASSLGRGAFF	TGTGCCAGCAGTTTGGGCAGGGGAGCTTTCTTT
.	TRBV27	.	TRBJ2-6	CASSFWGSAGANVLTF	TGTGCCAGCAGTTTCTGGGGTTCGGCTGGGGCCAACGTCCTGACTTTC
.	TRBV9	few	TRBJ2-1	CASSVSSRSYNEQFF	TGTGCCAGCAGCGTGTCCAGCCGCTCCTACAATGAGCAGTTCTTC
.	TRBV7-8	once	TRBJ1-1	CASTLGTEAFF	TGTGCCAGCACTCTGGGGACTGAAGCTTTCTTT
TRBD2	TRBV7-2	.	TRBJ2-7	CASSPGGGHGYEQYF	TGTGCCAGCAGCCCCGGCGGGGGTCACGGCTACGAGCAGTACTTC
.	TRBV4-2	.	TRBJ1-5	CASSQDESAIRPQHF	TGTGCCAGCAGCCAAGATGAAAGTGCGATACGACCCCAGCATTTT
.	TRBV6-5	.	TRBJ2-7	CASSYVLAYEQYF	TGTGCCAGCAGTTACGTCCTCGCCTACGAGCAGTACTTC
.	TRBV28	.	TRBJ1-2	CASSLGRDYGYTF	TGTGCCAGCAGCCTGGGGAGGGACTATGGCTACACCTTC
.	TRBV23-1	.	TRBJ2-4	CASSPRREGVQNIQYF	TGCGCCAGCAGTCCCCGCCGTGAGGGGGTCCAAAACATTCAGTACTTC